This T cell receptor beta chain was sequenced in a study of cytomegalovirus exposure and HLA in healthy donors. Study overall: An early data release held some 85 million unique TCRs from HLA-typed donors. Study findings and constraints: Diagnosis of cytomegalovirus status made by the classifier reportedly showed high specificity and sensitivity. When a later analysis compared HLA-associated TCR beta chains with equally common others, the HLA-associated chains turned out to be more clonally expanded and to have lower generation probabilities.

13 Jbeta primers and 60 Vbeta primers were used for the PCR. As handled by the study authors: Approximately 12 million of the about 80 million unique TCR beta chains counted in a later analysis were shared. The data were produced by immunoSEQ multiplex PCR, yet TCRdb's version contains in-frame clones alone and is incomplete. V and J calls and clone size are given by that table; D and trimming were obtained from the DNA. The sample is made up of some 130,000 clones, and the top ten hold less than 2% of it. For this clone: Its specificity is not known.

The sequencing input was PBMCs. The TCR originated in a young man in good health and CMV-seronegative.

The CDR3 sequence: CASSPSSGSSYNEQFF. The CDR3 DNA is TGTGCCAGCAGCCCATCGAGCGGGAGCTCCTACAATGAGCAGTTCTTC. This chain links TRBV7-3 with TRBJ2-1; 8 nucleotides agree with TRBD2. Losses at the gene ends were 5 bases for V and 0 bases for J; bases not matched to a gene: 6. Germline assignment: CDR1 SGHTA and CDR2 FQGTGA. The CDR3 totals 16 residues.